This T cell receptor beta chain originates from a study of blood T cell repertoires in COVID-19. V was pared by 6 bases and J by 5 bases, with 19 bases between. The CDR3 length is 15 residues. Germline CDR1 and CDR2: LNHDA and SQIVND (reference sequence). As processed by the authors: Amplification of reference gene primers provided the estimated nucleated cell counts. Clones were read by immunoSEQ multiplex PCR, and TCRdb kept only the in-frame ones, dropping some. V and J calls and clone size are those listed in that table; D and trimming were worked out from the DNA. This sample has 25,000 to 35,000 clones, with roughly 82% found just once.

This sequence joins TRBV19 and TRBJ1-1; possibly TRBD1 for D (6 bases). What was sequenced was peripheral blood. The clonotype comes from a man at least 80 years old with active or convalescent COVID-19. The CDR3 loop is CASRDEQGVSTEAFF. The CDR3 DNA sequence: TGTGCCAGTAGAGACGAACAGGGAGTTAGTACTGAAGCTTTCTTT.